The present T cell receptor beta chain was sequenced within a study of glioma-infiltrating T cells after dendritic cell vaccination. The CDR3 consists of 14 residues. Trimming removed 0 bases from V and 3 bases from J, with 9 bases in between. The germline V gene has CDR1 MNHNS and CDR2 SASEGT. Sequencing was performed with immunoSEQ multiplex PCR; in TCRdb, only in-frame clones are kept and a portion is missing. The sample has around 67,000 clones, roughly 79% seen once. The sequence was obtained from a human donor with glioblastoma. The chain has TRBV6-1 and TRBJ2-7; no clear D. Sequencing was performed on blood, taken before dendritic cell vaccination. DNA for the CDR3: TGTGCCAGCAGTGAAGCGGTCTTCGGCTACGAGCAGTACTTC. Protein product: CASSEAVFGYEQYF.